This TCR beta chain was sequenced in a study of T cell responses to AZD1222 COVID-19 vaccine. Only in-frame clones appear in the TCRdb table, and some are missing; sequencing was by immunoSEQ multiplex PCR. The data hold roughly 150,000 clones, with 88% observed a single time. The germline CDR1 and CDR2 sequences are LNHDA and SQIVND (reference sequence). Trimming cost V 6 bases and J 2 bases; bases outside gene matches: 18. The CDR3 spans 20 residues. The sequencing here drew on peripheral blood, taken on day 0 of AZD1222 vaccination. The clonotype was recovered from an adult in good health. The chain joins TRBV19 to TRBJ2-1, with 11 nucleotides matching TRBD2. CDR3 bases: TGTGCCAGTAGGCCAAGAGGACTAGCGGGCCTCTTGAAGACCTACAATGAGCAGTTCTTC. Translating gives CASRPRGLAGLLKTYNEQFF.